This entry lists 21 T cell receptor beta chains sequenced from one sample in a study of control samples from healthy donors and cancer patients. Sequencing was performed with immunoSEQ multiplex PCR; in TCRdb, only in-frame clones are kept and a portion is missing. Among 90,000 to 100,000 clones listed, 79% were seen once. The sequenced sample consisted of blood. The source of these receptors is a woman aged 30 to 39 in good health.

This clone came up many times. The chain uses TRBV7-2 and TRBJ2-7, with unresolved D. V was shortened by 3 bases and J by 5 bases, with 14 bases between the two germline ends. The CDR3 is 14 amino acids. Germline CDR1 reads SGHTA; CDR2 reads FQGNSA. The CDR3 is CASSLAGARNEQYF. In DNA form, the CDR3 reads TGTGCCAGCAGCTTGGCCGGAGCACGAAACGAGCAGTACTTC.

The chain links TRBV4-3 to TRBJ1-1, with 7 bases matching TRBD1. The CDR3 consists of 13 residues. The J segment lost 8 bases and the V segment lost 1 base, leaving 4 bases of the junction unmatched. Germline-derived CDR1 and CDR2 are LGHNA and YSLEER. The CDR3 here is CASSQVRQGEAFF. CDR3 bases: TGCGCCAGCAGCCAAGTCAGACAGGGAGAAGCTTTCTTT.

In this sample, this clone turned up a few times. J is TRBJ1-1 and V is TRBV5-1; no firm D call. The CDR3 is made up of 16 amino acids. The ends were cut back, 0 bases at V and 5 bases at J, with 17 bases in the middle. The germline CDR1 and CDR2 sequences are SGHRS and YFSETQ. DNA for the CDR3: TGCGCCAGCAGCTTGGCCGGTGGACTCCCACTAACTGAAGCTTTCTTT. Its translation: CASSLAGGLPLTEAFF.

This sequence joins TRBV9 and TRBJ2-6; D remains ambiguous. Germline V lookup: CDR1 SGDLS, CDR2 YYNGEE. CDR3 length: 15 amino acids. The germline V and J ends were trimmed by 4 bases and 4 bases, with 12 bases remaining between them. The CDR3 DNA follows: TGTGCCAGCAGCAAGATGGGTAGCGGGGCCAACGTCCTGACTTTC. It is translated as CASSKMGSGANVLTF.

The chain couples TRBV19 to TRBJ1-4, with 8 bases identical to TRBD1. The CDR3 totals 15 residues. V gave up 6 bases and J gave up 10 bases; unmatched junction bases: 13. Germline V gives CDR1 LNHDA, CDR2 SQIVND (reference sequence). The CDR3 region has the DNA TGTGCCAGTAGCACCGTCCCGGGACAGGTTAGAAAACTGTTTTTT. Encoded protein: CASSTVPGQVRKLFF.

This rearrangement joins TRBV30 to TRBJ2-4, with TRBD1 identical over 9 bases. V trimming: 1 base; J trimming: 9 bases; junction bases outside the gene matches: 4. Germline V gives CDR1 GTSNPN, CDR2 SVGIG (reference sequence). CDR3 size: 13 residues. The CDR3 is CAWSGTGEGIQYF. CDR3 nucleotide sequence: TGTGCCTGGAGTGGGACAGGGGAGGGCATTCAGTACTTC.

This chain links TRBV30 with TRBJ1-6; weak D call: TRBD1 (5 bases). The CDR3 covers 16 residues. V was pared by 5 bases and J by 0 bases, with 14 bases between. CDR1 and CDR2 (germline): GTSNPN, SVGIG (reference sequence). CDR3 loop: CAWVPQGSSYNSPLHF. CDR3 in DNA: TGTGCCTGGGTCCCCCAGGGCAGCTCCTATAATTCACCCCTCCACTTT.

This clone was observed a few times. The CDR3 DNA reads as TGTGCCATTCCGGGACAGGGCTCCACCCTTGGCTACACCTTC. This sequence encodes CAIPGQGSTLGYTF. This chain connects TRBV10-3 to TRBJ1-2; 9 bases are shared with TRBD1. This CDR3 spans 14 amino acids. CDR1 and CDR2 (germline): ENHRY, SYGVKD. V shed 9 bases, J shed 7 bases, and the junction held 12 bases outside the gene matches.

This sequence joins TRBV6-5 and TRBJ1-2; tentatively, D is TRBD1 (6 bases). V was cut by 3 bases and J by 5 bases, with 13 bases left in between. Germline V gives CDR1 MNHEY, CDR2 SVGAGI. CDR3 length: 14 residues. The CDR3 DNA sequence: TGTGCCAGCAGTTATTCGACAGGCCGGTATGGCTACACCTTC. The encoded protein is CASSYSTGRYGYTF.

V and J are TRBV12-2 and TRBJ2-2; TRBD1 was called by the table and not checked on the DNA. TRBV12-2 is given as a pseudogene. The CDR3 totals 18 residues. The CDR3 here is CASRVLPRKGWNTGELFF. In DNA form, the CDR3 reads TGTGCAAGTCGCGTCCTACCACGCAAGGGGTGGAACACCGGGGAGCTGTTTTTT.

The V gene is TRBV29-1, the J gene TRBJ2-2; D is possibly TRBD1 (6 bases). Germline CDR1 reads SQVTM; CDR2 reads ANQGSEA. The V end lost 5 bases, the J end lost 4 bases, and 11 bases lay between the germline ends. The CDR3 totals 13 residues. CDR3 region: CSVTYRATGELFF. CDR3 DNA: TGCAGCGTTACTTACAGGGCCACCGGGGAGCTGTTTTTT.

This chain links TRBV12-5 with TRBJ2-3; 8 bases are shared with TRBD1. CDR3 length equals 17 residues. J lost 6 bases, V lost 2 bases, and 13 bases had no gene match. Per germline, CDR1 LGHNT and CDR2 FRNRAP. The CDR3 region is CASGLPMRGQELDTQYF. The CDR3, as DNA: TGTGCTAGTGGTTTGCCCATGCGGGGACAGGAGCTGGATACGCAGTATTTT.

This clone was picked up a small number of times. The rearrangement uses TRBV2 and TRBJ2-3; TRBD2 matches at 12 bases. This CDR3 region has 15 residues. Germline CDR1 and CDR2: SNHLY and FYNNEI. The junction had 9 bases not matched to a gene; V was cut back by 8 bases and J by 6 bases. CDR3 DNA sequence: TGTGCCAGCCGACAACAGACTAGCGGGGGTGATACGCAGTATTTT. It yields the protein CASRQQTSGGDTQYF.

The chain recombines TRBV19 with TRBJ2-6, with D maybe TRBD2 (7 bases). Germline CDR1 reads LNHDA; CDR2 reads SQIVND (reference sequence). The V gene lost 7 bases and the J gene lost 0 bases, with 13 bases spanning the gap. The CDR3 runs to 16 residues. The DNA of the CDR3 is TGTGCCAGTAATATGGGAGGGGGCTCTGGGGCCAACGTCCTGACTTTC. Protein: CASNMGGGSGANVLTF.

The V call is TRBV7-9, the J call TRBJ1-4; D is uncertain. The CDR3 has 14 amino acids. Trimming pared 5 bases from V and 4 bases from J, leaving 11 bases between. The germline gives CDR1 SEHNR, CDR2 FQNEAQ (reference sequence). The CDR3 bases are TGTGCCAGCAGCCCCCGTACAAATAATGAAAAACTGTTTTTT. Translation gives CASSPRTNNEKLFF.

The chain uses TRBV7-6 and TRBJ2-1, with TRBD1 matching 8 bases. V lost 6 bases to trimming and J lost 2 bases; unmatched junction nucleotides: 3. This CDR3 is built from 14 residues. CDR1 and CDR2 (germline): SGHVS, FNYEAQ. The CDR3 DNA follows: TGTGCCAGCAGTCCGGGACAGGCCTACAATGAGCAGTTCTTC. This sequence encodes CASSPGQAYNEQFF. Combining the CDR3 with reference TRBV7-6 and TRBJ2-1 gives the whole variable domain GAGVSQSPRYKVTKRGQDVALRCDPISGHVSLYWYRQALGQGPEFLTYFNYEAQQDKSGLPNDRFSAERPEGSISTLTIQRTEQRDSAMYRCASSPGQAYNEQFFGPGTRLTVL.

The V gene is TRBV5-6, the J gene TRBJ1-3; no clear D gene. CDR1 and CDR2 (germline): SGHDT, YYEEEE. The CDR3 runs 15 residues. Trimming left V 4 bases short and J 2 bases short, with 13 bases between. CDR3 nucleotides: TGTGCCAGCAGCAGAATACGGGCAGCTGGAAACACCATATATTTT. It specifies CASSRIRAAGNTIYF.

The rearrangement joins TRBV11-2 to TRBJ2-7; no firm D call. The CDR3 totals 14 residues. Trimming removed 1 base at V and 6 bases at J, with 13 bases between. Germline CDR1 reads SGHAT; CDR2 reads FQNNGV. The CDR3 nucleotides read TGTGCCAGCAGCTTAGGCGGCTCCCGCCCCGAGCAGTACTTC. This codes for CASSLGGSRPEQYF.

The rearrangement uses TRBV14 and TRBJ2-7; D possibly uses TRBD1 or TRBD2 (6 bases each). The V gene lost 4 bases and the J gene lost 2 bases, with 12 bases spanning the gap. Germline CDR1 and CDR2: SGHDN and FVKESK. The CDR3 sequence is 14 residues long. The CDR3 region has the DNA TGTGCCAGCAGCCCCCAAGGGGGGACCTACGAGCAGTACTTC. Translation gives CASSPQGGTYEQYF.

This clone occurred a few times. This chain uses TRBV15 with TRBJ1-2; TRBD1 might be the D (5 bases). Trimming left V 1 base short and J 2 bases short, with 5 bases between. This CDR3 comprises 13 residues. Germline V CDR1 and CDR2: LNHNV, YYDKDF (reference sequence). CDR3 bases: TGTGCCACCAGCAGAGGACAGAACTATGGCTACACCTTC. Its protein is CATSRGQNYGYTF.

This chain links TRBV5-4 with TRBJ1-2; D uncertain. V dropped 0 bases and J dropped 4 bases, with 16 bases sitting between them. The CDR3 has 16 amino acids. Germline V CDR1 and CDR2: SGHNT, YYREEE (reference sequence). CDR3 amino acids: CASSLERMSSAYGYTF. As DNA, the CDR3 is TGTGCCAGCAGCTTGGAAAGGATGAGCTCCGCCTATGGCTACACCTTC.